This TCR beta chain stems from a study of T cell repertoires in cytomegalovirus infection. Study overall: It was the public TCR beta signatures that indicated both CMV infection and matching HLA type. General observations from the study: Accumulated public TCR beta family frequency recognized individuals carrying CMV together with the relevant HLA. Within the response measured ex vivo, HLA-C-restricted CMV-specific TCR beta clonotypes were dominant.

CDR3 length: 13 residues. Germline V gene sequence: CDR1 SGHVS, CDR2 FQNEAQ. V was trimmed by 10 bases and J by 5 bases, leaving 16 bases between them. TCRdb ran MiXCR on the reads and lists one entry per CDR3 protein. The table records some 440,000 distinct CDR3 sequences, approximately 31% of them present only once. Ten or more counts support this clonotype. The antigen is unknown. The chain carries TRBV7-8 and TRBJ2-3; weak D call: TRBD2 (6 bases). This clonotype was obtained from a human donor in good health (CMV status not recorded). Some clones in this sample may be carry-over from other donors' samples. Source material: PBMCs. The CDR3 DNA follows: TGTGCCACCCTAGCGAGGGCTGGAGATACGCAGTATTTT. Amino acid sequence: CATLARAGDTQYF.